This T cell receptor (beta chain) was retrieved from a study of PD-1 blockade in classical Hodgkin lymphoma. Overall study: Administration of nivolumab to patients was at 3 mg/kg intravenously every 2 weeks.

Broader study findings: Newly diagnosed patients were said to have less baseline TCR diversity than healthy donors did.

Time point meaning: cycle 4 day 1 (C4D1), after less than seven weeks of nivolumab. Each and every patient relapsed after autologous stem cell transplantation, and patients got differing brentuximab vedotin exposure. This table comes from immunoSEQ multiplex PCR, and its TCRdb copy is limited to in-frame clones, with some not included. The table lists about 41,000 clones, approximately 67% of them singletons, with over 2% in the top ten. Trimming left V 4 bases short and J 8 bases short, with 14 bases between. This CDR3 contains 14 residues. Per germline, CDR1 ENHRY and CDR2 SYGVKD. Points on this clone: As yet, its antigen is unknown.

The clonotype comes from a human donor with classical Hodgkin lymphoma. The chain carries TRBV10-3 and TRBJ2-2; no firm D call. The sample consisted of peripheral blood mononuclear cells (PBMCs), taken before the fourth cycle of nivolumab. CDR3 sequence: CAISVDLLGGELFF. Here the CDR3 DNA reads TGTGCCATCAGTGTCGACTTACTCGGGGGGGAGCTGTTTTTT.